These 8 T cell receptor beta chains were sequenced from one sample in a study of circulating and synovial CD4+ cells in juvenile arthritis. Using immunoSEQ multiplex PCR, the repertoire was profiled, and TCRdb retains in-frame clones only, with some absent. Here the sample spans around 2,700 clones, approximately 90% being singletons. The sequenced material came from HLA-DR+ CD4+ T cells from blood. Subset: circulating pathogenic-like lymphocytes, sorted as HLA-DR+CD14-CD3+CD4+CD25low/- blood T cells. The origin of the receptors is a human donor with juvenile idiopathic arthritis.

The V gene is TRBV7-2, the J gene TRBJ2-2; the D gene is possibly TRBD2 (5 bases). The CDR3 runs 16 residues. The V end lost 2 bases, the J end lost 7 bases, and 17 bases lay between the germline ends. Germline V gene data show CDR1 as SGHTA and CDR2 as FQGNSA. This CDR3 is CASSLTAVRDGGELFF. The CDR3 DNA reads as TGTGCCAGCAGCTTAACTGCCGTGAGGGATGGCGGGGAGCTGTTTTTT.

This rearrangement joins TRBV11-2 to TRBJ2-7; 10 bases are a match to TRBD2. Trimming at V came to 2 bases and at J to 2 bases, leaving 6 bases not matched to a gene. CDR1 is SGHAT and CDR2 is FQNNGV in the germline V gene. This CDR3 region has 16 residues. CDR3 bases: TGTGCCAGCAGCTTACTGTCTAGCGGGGGAGCCTACGAGCAGTACTTC. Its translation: CASSLLSSGGAYEQYF.

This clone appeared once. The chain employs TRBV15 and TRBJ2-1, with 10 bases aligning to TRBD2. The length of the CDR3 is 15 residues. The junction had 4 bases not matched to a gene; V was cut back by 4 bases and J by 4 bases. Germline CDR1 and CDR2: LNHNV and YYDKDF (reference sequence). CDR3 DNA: TGTGCCACCAGCAAGGAGCGGGAGGGGTACAATGAGCAGTTCTTC. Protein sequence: CATSKEREGYNEQFF.

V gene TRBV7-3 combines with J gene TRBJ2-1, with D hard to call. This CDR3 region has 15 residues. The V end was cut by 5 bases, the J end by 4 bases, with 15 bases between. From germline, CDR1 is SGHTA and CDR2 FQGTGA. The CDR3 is CASSPRPGSYNEQFF. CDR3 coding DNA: TGTGCCAGCAGCCCCCGGCCCGGGTCTTACAATGAGCAGTTCTTC.

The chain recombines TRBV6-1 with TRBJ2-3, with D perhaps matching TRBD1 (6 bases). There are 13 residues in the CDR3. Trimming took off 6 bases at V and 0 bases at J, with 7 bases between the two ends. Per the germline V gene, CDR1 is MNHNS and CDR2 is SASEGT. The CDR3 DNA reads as TGTGCCAGCAGGGACAGTAGCACAGATACGCAGTATTTT. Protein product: CASRDSSTDTQYF.

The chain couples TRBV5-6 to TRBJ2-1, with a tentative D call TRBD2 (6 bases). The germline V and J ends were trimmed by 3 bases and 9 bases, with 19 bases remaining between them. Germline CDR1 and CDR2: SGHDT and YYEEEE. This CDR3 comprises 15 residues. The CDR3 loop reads CASSSLYEGGGEQFF. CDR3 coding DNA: TGTGCCAGCAGCTCCCTCTATGAGGGAGGCGGTGAGCAGTTCTTC. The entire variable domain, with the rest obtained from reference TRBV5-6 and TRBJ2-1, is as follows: DAGVTQSPTHLIKTRGQQVTLRCSPKSGHDTVSWYQQALGQGPQFIFQYYEEEERQRGNFPDRFSGHQFPNYSSELNVNALLLGDSALYLCASSSLYEGGGEQFFGPGTRLTVL.

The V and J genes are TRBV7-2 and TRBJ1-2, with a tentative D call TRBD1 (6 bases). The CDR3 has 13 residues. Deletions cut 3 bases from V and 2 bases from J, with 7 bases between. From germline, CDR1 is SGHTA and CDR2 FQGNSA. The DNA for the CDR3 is TGTGCCAGCAGCTTGGGACAAAACTATGGCTACACCTTC. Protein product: CASSLGQNYGYTF.

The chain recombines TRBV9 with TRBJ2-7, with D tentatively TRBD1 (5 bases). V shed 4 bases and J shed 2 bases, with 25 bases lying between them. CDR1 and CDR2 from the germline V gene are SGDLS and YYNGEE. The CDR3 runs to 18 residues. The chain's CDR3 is CASSPSGGLSDKAYEQYF. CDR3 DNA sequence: TGTGCCAGCAGCCCCAGTGGTGGGCTATCGGACAAGGCCTACGAGCAGTACTTC.